Shown below are 8 T cell receptor beta chains from a single sample sequenced in a study of sequential checkpoint blockade in melanoma. Here immunoSEQ multiplex PCR was the method, and the copy in TCRdb shows in-frame clones only, minus some. In the table there are about 20,000 clones, approximately 80% of which are singletons. Regarding treatment: randomized to nivolumab then ipilimumab (arm A) or the reverse (arm B). Sequenced material: CD8+ T cells sorted from blood (inferred from file names), taken from a patient given nivolumab and ipilimumab in sequence. The source is a human donor with melanoma.

This rearrangement joins TRBV28 to TRBJ2-2; D is possibly TRBD1 (7 bases). Germline CDR1 is MDHEN and CDR2 is SYDVKM. The CDR3 covers 16 residues. V dropped 3 bases and J dropped 0 bases, with 11 bases sitting between them. CDR3 coding DNA: TGTGCCAGCAGTTTGCGGGACAGCACGAACACCGGGGAGCTGTTTTTT. Its protein is CASSLRDSTNTGELFF.

The chain recombines TRBV5-8 with TRBJ1-1; TRBD1 matches 9 bases. Trimming cost V 5 bases and J 4 bases; bases outside gene matches: 3. CDR1 is SGHTS and CDR2 is YDEGEE in the germline V gene. The CDR3 is 13 residues long. For the CDR3, the DNA is TGTGCCAGCAGGGGGACAGGGCCCACTGAAGCTTTCTTT. Protein product: CASRGTGPTEAFF.

This chain connects TRBV7-9 to TRBJ1-5, with 7 positions matching TRBD1. V shed 1 base and J 3 bases; nucleotides not matched to a gene: 9. The CDR3 length is 17 residues. Germline V gene sequence: CDR1 SEHNR, CDR2 FQNEAQ (reference sequence). CDR3 DNA sequence: TGTGCCAGCAGCTTAGGAGGGGGGACAGTGCACAATCAGCCCCAGCATTTT. Translation: CASSLGGGTVHNQPQHF. Full variable domain (rest looked up from reference TRBV7-9 and TRBJ1-5): DTGVSQNPRHKITKRGQNVTFRCDPISEHNRLYWYRQTLGQGPEFLTYFQNEAQLEKSRLLSDRFSAERPKGSFSTLEIQRTEQGDSAMYLCASSLGGGTVHNQPQHFGDGTRLSIL.

This clone was seen only once. J is TRBJ1-6 and V is TRBV27, with D uncertain. CDR3 length equals 14 residues. Germline CDR1 is MNHEY and CDR2 is SMNVEV (reference sequence). V gave up 5 bases and J gave up 2 bases, with 7 bases separating them. CDR3 protein: CASSPVAYNSPLHF. The CDR3 nucleotides are TGTGCCAGCAGTCCCGTCGCCTATAATTCACCCCTCCACTTT.

In its sample, this clone was seen a few times. At one boundary the junction diverges from the germline segment, which might be a read error. The chain has TRBV4-1 and TRBJ2-7; 10 bases fit TRBD1. The V gene's germline CDR1 is MGHRA and CDR2 YSYEKL. The CDR3 is made up of 15 amino acids. The CDR3 DNA follows: TGTGCCAGCAGCCAAGATGGGACAGGGGCCTACGAGCAGTACTTC. It is translated as CASSQDGTGAYEQYF.

There are a few counts of this clone. The chain is built from TRBV19 and TRBJ1-5, with 10 bases identical to TRBD1. After removal of 4 bases from V and 7 bases from J, the junction contained 10 bases not matched to a gene. Germline CDR1 reads LNHDA; CDR2 reads SQIVND (reference sequence). The CDR3 extends over 16 amino acids. The CDR3 spells CASSNPRQGAGQPQHF. The CDR3 DNA reads as TGTGCCAGTAGTAACCCTCGACAGGGGGCTGGGCAGCCCCAGCATTTT.

The V and J genes are TRBV30 and TRBJ2-1, with TRBD2 matching over 10 bases. V gave up 5 bases and J gave up 4 bases; unmatched junction bases: 2. The CDR3 is 13 residues long. Germline V lookup: CDR1 GTSNPN, CDR2 SVGIG (reference sequence). Written as DNA, the CDR3 is TGTGCCTGGTTAGCGGGGGGTTACAATGAGCAGTTCTTC. Residues: CAWLAGGYNEQFF.

This chain links TRBV29-1 with TRBJ2-1, with D unclear. Trimming pared 6 bases from V and 5 bases from J, leaving 5 bases between. The CDR3 spans 10 residues. Germline V gene lookup returns CDR1 SQVTM and CDR2 ANQGSEA. CDR3 sequence (DNA): TGCAGCGTCGAGAACAATGAGCAGTTCTTC. It codes for CSVENNEQFF.